These 26 T cell receptor beta chains originate from one sample sequenced in a study of sequential checkpoint blockade in melanoma. Documented treatment: randomized to nivolumab then ipilimumab (arm A) or the reverse (arm B). Method: immunoSEQ multiplex PCR; TCRdb's copy keeps in-frame clones and lacks some. Of about 8,400 clones in the sample, 90% are singletons; the top ten hold around 15%. The starting material was CD8+ T cells sorted from blood (inferred from file names), obtained from a patient given nivolumab and ipilimumab in sequence. The receptor source for this set is a human donor with melanoma.

The gene calls are TRBV4-2 and TRBJ1-5, with 7 nucleotides matching TRBD1. Germline CDR1 LGHNA, CDR2 YNFKEQ. The ends lost 1 base at V and 6 bases at J; junction bases unmatched: 9. The length of the CDR3 is 16 residues. CDR3 amino acids: CASSQGGRGLGQPQHF. Written as DNA, the CDR3 is TGTGCCAGCAGCCAAGGGGGTAGGGGGCTTGGTCAGCCCCAGCATTTT.

V and J are TRBV19 and TRBJ1-1; D is ambiguous. Germline V CDR1 and CDR2: LNHDA, SQIVND (reference sequence). The CDR3 is made up of 14 amino acids. Between the trimmed V and J ends, which lost 6 bases and 7 bases, there was a span of 18 bases. The CDR3 DNA sequence: TGTGCCAGTAGCCCGGTTTCTCAGACAATTGAAGCTTTCTTT. Translated, it gives CASSPVSQTIEAFF.

This clone occurred once. V is TRBV27 and J is TRBJ2-7, with D unclear. CDR3 size: 16 residues. V lost 4 bases to trimming and J lost 2 bases, with 18 bases between them. Germline CDR1 reads MNHEY; CDR2 reads SMNVEV (reference sequence). The CDR3 DNA sequence: TGTGCCAGCAGTTCCCGTTTGGGCGTAGGTGCCTACGAGCAGTACTTC. This translates into CASSSRLGVGAYEQYF.

Here the CDR3 reads CASSHPLAGSYNEQFF. CDR3 coding DNA: TGTGCCAGCAGCCACCCCCTAGCGGGATCCTACAATGAGCAGTTCTTC. The chain uses TRBV7-6 and TRBJ2-1; 9 bases are a match to TRBD2. With 5 bases clipped from V and 1 base from J, the junction kept 6 bases outside the gene matches. This CDR3 spans 16 amino acids. Germline CDR1 SGHVS, CDR2 FNYEAQ.

The CDR3: CASTTRGQNFYEQYV. The CDR3 region has the DNA TGTGCCAGCACCACCAGGGGACAAAACTTCTACGAGCAGTACGTC. The chain is built from TRBV2 and TRBJ2-7, with D possibly matching TRBD1 (6 bases). The germline CDR1 and CDR2 sequences are SNHLY and FYNNEI. This CDR3 spans 15 amino acids. Trimming stripped 7 bases from V and 3 bases from J, with 19 bases between.

The chain combines TRBV7-3 with TRBJ1-1; 7 positions agree with TRBD1. The CDR3 length is 12 residues. The V segment lost 9 bases and the J segment 4 bases; nucleotides outside the gene matches: 5. Germline V gives CDR1 SGHTA, CDR2 FQGTGA. CDR3 nucleotides: TGTGCCAGTGGAGGGGGCTTCACTGAAGCTTTCTTT. Translation gives CASGGGFTEAFF.

CDR3 bases: TGTGCCAGCAGCTTGGGGGACAGCCAACGCAATGAGCAGTTCTTC. Its protein is CASSLGDSQRNEQFF. The V gene is TRBV5-8, the J gene TRBJ2-1, with 7 bases fitting TRBD1. Trimming took 0 bases from V and 6 from J; bases not matched to a gene: 6. Germline V CDR1 and CDR2: SGHTS, YDEGEE. The CDR3 extends over 15 amino acids.

The gene calls are TRBV6-5 and TRBJ2-7; D uncertain. V was clipped by 8 bases and J by 4 bases, with 15 bases between them. This CDR3 is built from 13 residues. Germline values: CDR1 MNHEY, CDR2 SVGAGI. CDR3 sequence (DNA): TGTGCCAGCTCCCTCGATTGGCGGTACGAGCAGTACGTC. Its translation: CASSLDWRYEQYV.

Note on this clone: Other DNA sequences in this specimen translate into the identical CDR3. V is TRBV7-9 and J is TRBJ2-7, with D tentatively TRBD2 (6 bases). V was clipped by 6 bases and J by 2 bases, with 11 bases between them. Germline lookup yields CDR1 SEHNR and CDR2 FQNEAQ (reference sequence). The CDR3 loop spans 13 amino acids. The CDR3 protein is CASREGLAYEQYF. For the CDR3, the DNA is TGTGCCAGCAGAGAGGGACTGGCCTACGAGCAGTACTTC.

The V call is TRBV19, the J call TRBJ1-1; 10 bases line up with TRBD1. Trimming at V came to 3 bases and at J to 3 bases, leaving 1 base not matched to a gene. Germline values: CDR1 LNHDA, CDR2 SQIVND (reference sequence). The CDR3 sequence is 14 residues long. The CDR3: CASSMGQGYTEAFF. The CDR3 region has the DNA TGTGCCAGTAGTATGGGACAGGGGTACACTGAAGCTTTCTTT.

This clone was seen only once. The CDR3 loop reads CASSQSGGTEAFF. CDR3 nucleotide sequence: TGTGCCAGCAGCCAATCAGGGGGCACTGAAGCTTTCTTT. V gene TRBV4-2 combines with J gene TRBJ1-1, with 7 nucleotides matching TRBD1. CDR1 LGHNA and CDR2 YNFKEQ come from the germline V gene. Unmatched junction bases numbered 1, after V lost 2 bases and J lost 4 bases. The CDR3 covers 13 residues.

The V call is TRBV7-8, the J call TRBJ1-5; D unclear. The CDR3 extends over 16 amino acids. Germline CDR1 and CDR2: SGHVS and FQNEAQ. V lost 1 base, J lost 7 bases, and 17 bases lay in between. The CDR3 region has the DNA TGTGCCAGCAGCTTAGGGGCAGGCGCTAGCGGACAGCCCCAGCATTTT. It encodes CASSLGAGASGQPQHF.

The chain uses TRBV19 and TRBJ1-1, with D possibly TRBD1 on 5 matching bases. V lost 9 bases and J 0 bases, leaving 20 bases between the germline ends. The CDR3 consists of 16 residues. Germline CDR1 LNHDA, CDR2 SQIVND (reference sequence). CDR3: CASATGTRGLNTEAFF. The CDR3, as DNA: TGTGCCAGCGCTACCGGGACTCGTGGCTTGAACACTGAAGCTTTCTTT. Using reference TRBV19 and TRBJ1-1 for the parts outside the CDR3, the full variable domain is DGGITQSPKYLFRKEGQNVTLSCEQNLNHDAMYWYRQDPGQGLRLIYYSQIVNDFQKGDIAEGYSVSREKKESFPLTVTSAQKNPTAFYLCASATGTRGLNTEAFFGQGTRLTVV.

V is TRBV2 and J is TRBJ1-1; 8 bases are shared with TRBD1. Trimming cost V 6 bases and J 4 bases; bases outside gene matches: 4. Germline CDR1 reads SNHLY; CDR2 reads FYNNEI. CDR3 length: 13 residues. The CDR3 protein is CASSLTGGTEAFF. The CDR3 DNA reads as TGTGCCAGCAGCCTTACAGGGGGCACTGAAGCTTTCTTT.

V usage is TRBV9 and J usage is TRBJ2-7; D unclear. The CDR3 spans 13 residues. Looked up from germline, CDR1 is SGDLS and CDR2 is YYNGEE. Trimming cost V 3 bases and J 6 bases, with 13 bases left between them. The CDR3 here is CASSAPPVAEQYF. The CDR3, as DNA: TGTGCCAGCAGCGCCCCTCCTGTGGCCGAGCAGTACTTC.

The chain combines TRBV7-8 with TRBJ1-4; D is possibly TRBD1 (5 bases). V lost 4 bases, J lost 7 bases, and 13 bases lay in between. Germline CDR1 is SGHVS and CDR2 is FQNEAQ. The CDR3 has 14 residues. As DNA, the CDR3 is TGTGCCAGCAGCTCCCCCAGGGTCGGTGAAAAACTGTTTTTT. This gives the protein CASSSPRVGEKLFF.

This sequence joins TRBV5-1 and TRBJ1-3, with 8 bases lining up with TRBD1. With V trimmed by 2 bases and J by 0 bases, 1 base remained unmatched. Per the germline V gene, CDR1 is SGHRS and CDR2 is YFSETQ. The length of the CDR3 is 15 residues. Here the CDR3 reads CASSFDRGSGNTIYF. DNA of the CDR3: TGCGCCAGCAGCTTCGACAGGGGCTCTGGAAACACCATATATTTT.

This chain uses TRBV7-9 with TRBJ2-1, with 7 positions matching TRBD2. After removal of 6 bases from V and 4 bases from J, the junction contained 12 bases not matched to a gene. CDR1 is SEHNR, CDR2 FQNEAQ, per germline (reference sequence). The CDR3 runs 16 residues. CDR3 region: CASRSRGTSEYNEQFF. The CDR3 nucleotides read TGTGCCAGCAGGTCCCGGGGCACTAGCGAATACAATGAGCAGTTCTTC. Full variable domain (remainder filled in from reference TRBV7-9 and TRBJ2-1): DTGVSQNPRHKITKRGQNVTFRCDPISEHNRLYWYRQTLGQGPEFLTYFQNEAQLEKSRLLSDRFSAERPKGSFSTLEIQRTEQGDSAMYLCASRSRGTSEYNEQFFGPGTRLTVL.

The chain couples TRBV7-8 to TRBJ2-3, with a tentative D call TRBD2 (7 bases). The germline CDR1 and CDR2 sequences are SGHVS and FQNEAQ. The CDR3 loop spans 17 amino acids. V was cut by 2 bases and J by 5 bases, with 20 bases left in between. The CDR3 spells CASSLIGRRGAGDTQYF. For the CDR3, the DNA is TGTGCCAGCAGCTTAATCGGTCGTCGGGGGGCTGGAGATACGCAGTATTTT.

The chain joins TRBV6-1 to TRBJ1-5; a possible D gene is TRBD1 (5 bases). Germline V gives CDR1 MNHNS, CDR2 SASEGT. V was pared by 3 bases and J by 0 bases, with 18 bases between. The CDR3 length is 18 residues. The CDR3 loop reads CASSDPTLTAISNQPQHF. CDR3 DNA: TGTGCCAGCAGTGATCCAACTCTGACAGCTATTAGCAATCAGCCCCAGCATTTT.

The chain links TRBV29-1 to TRBJ1-5; possibly TRBD1 for D (6 bases). V gave up 4 bases and J gave up 3 bases, with 19 bases separating them. The germline V gene encodes CDR1 SQVTM and CDR2 ANQGSEA. This CDR3 contains 16 residues. The CDR3 sequence is CSVGVLDRCPNQPQHF. The DNA for the CDR3 is TGCAGCGTTGGAGTTCTCGACAGGTGCCCCAATCAGCCCCAGCATTTT.

This chain joins TRBV27 and TRBJ2-7; 10 nucleotides align to TRBD2. The V and J ends lost 4 bases and 2 bases, in that order; junction bases with no gene match: 5. The CDR3 is made up of 15 amino acids. The V gene's germline CDR1 is MNHEY and CDR2 SMNVEV (reference sequence). CDR3 loop: CASSWSSGGPYEQYF. Here the CDR3 DNA reads TGTGCCAGCAGTTGGTCTAGCGGGGGACCCTACGAGCAGTACTTC.

V and J are TRBV11-2 and TRBJ2-7; D call uncertain. Germline CDR1 and CDR2: SGHAT and FQNNGV. Between the trimmed V and J ends, which lost 5 bases and 3 bases, there was a span of 5 bases. This CDR3 comprises 11 residues. CDR3 residues: CASSAGYEQYF. The CDR3 nucleotides are TGTGCCAGCAGCGCCGGCTACGAGCAGTACTTC. Filled out from reference TRBV11-2 and TRBJ2-7, the complete variable domain reads EAGVAQSPRYKIIEKRQSVAFWCNPISGHATLYWYQQILGQGPKLLIQFQNNGVVDDSQLPKDRFSAERLKGVDSTLKIQPAKLEDSAVYLCASSAGYEQYFGPGTRLTVT.

The chain carries TRBV9 and TRBJ2-7; tentative D call: TRBD2 (6 bases). The V gene lost 3 bases and the J gene lost 3 bases, with 13 bases spanning the gap. The germline CDR1 and CDR2 sequences are SGDLS and YYNGEE. The CDR3 consists of 14 residues. The CDR3 loop reads CASSGLTSDYEQYF. CDR3 DNA sequence: TGTGCCAGCAGCGGATTGACTAGTGACTACGAGCAGTACTTC.

The chain has TRBV4-3 and TRBJ1-1, with a weak D call TRBD1 (5 bases). With 1 base removed from V and 0 bases from J, the gap between germline ends came to 6 bases. This CDR3 contains 14 residues. Germline V CDR1 and CDR2: LGHNA, YSLEER. The CDR3 loop reads CASSQGTMNTEAFF. In DNA form, the CDR3 reads TGCGCCAGCAGCCAAGGGACAATGAACACTGAAGCTTTCTTT.

This chain connects TRBV29-1 to TRBJ2-7; TRBD2 is a possible D gene (5 bases). The CDR3 consists of 15 residues. Germline loops: CDR1 SQVTM, CDR2 ANQGSEA. Trimming took 3 bases from V and 3 from J, leaving 18 bases between them. The CDR3 sequence is CSVDRLAGRFYEQYF. The CDR3, as DNA: TGCAGCGTTGACCGTTTGGCGGGCCGGTTCTACGAGCAGTACTTC.